What follows are 20 T cell receptor beta chains derived from one specimen sequenced in a study of blood T cells in healthy people across ages. Together with a sample-barcoded 5' primer, a J-beta primer mix was included in a second PCR lasting roughly 6 to 12 cycles. TCRdb passed the 5' RACE reads through MiXCR, listing each CDR3 protein once. In the table there are more than 900,000 distinct CDR3 sequences, about 27% of which are singletons. The same data also contributed to another study, on T cells of mothers and their children.

Sequencing was done on a sample of blood. Every receptor here comes from a woman in her forties in good health.

The chain is built from TRBV27 and TRBJ2-2; TRBD1 agrees at 7 bases. The CDR3 has 14 amino acids. Germline CDR1 MNHEY, CDR2 SMNVEV (reference sequence). The trim removed 7 bases at V and 3 bases at J, leaving 5 bases unmatched. The CDR3 spells CASTRQGDTGELFF. In DNA, the CDR3 is TGTGCCAGCACTAGACAGGGAGACACCGGGGAGCTGTTTTTT.

The chain employs TRBV7-9 and TRBJ1-1; D is unclear. Germline CDR1 is SEHNR and CDR2 is FQNEAQ (reference sequence). V was clipped by 3 bases and J by 0 bases, with 8 bases between them. The CDR3 is 14 residues long. This chain's CDR3 is CASSFMGVNTEAFF. CDR3 nucleotide sequence: TGTGCCAGCAGCTTTATGGGAGTGAACACTGAAGCTTTCTTT.

This clonotype came up a few times. The genes are TRBV5-1 and TRBJ1-2; D perhaps matches TRBD1 (6 bases). CDR3 length equals 15 residues. Germline V CDR1 and CDR2: SGHRS, YFSETQ. The ends were cut back, 0 bases at V and 4 bases at J, with 13 bases in the middle. As DNA, the CDR3 is TGCGCCAGCAGCTTGGGGACTGACAGGAGCTATGGCTACACCTTC. It encodes CASSLGTDRSYGYTF.

This clonotype was observed many times. The chain links TRBV5-1 to TRBJ2-1, with TRBD1 identical over 7 bases. The junction had 5 bases not matched to a gene; V was cut back by 5 bases and J by 3 bases. Germline-derived CDR1 and CDR2 are SGHRS and YFSETQ. The CDR3 loop spans 14 amino acids. The CDR3: CASRATGYYNEQFF. The CDR3, as DNA: TGCGCCAGCAGGGCGACAGGGTACTACAATGAGCAGTTCTTC.

This clonotype has more than one count but fewer than ten. This rearrangement joins TRBV7-8 to TRBJ2-7; D is undetermined. V was clipped by 5 bases and J by 0 bases, with 14 bases between them. The V gene's germline CDR1 is SGHVS and CDR2 FQNEAQ. The CDR3 is made up of 15 amino acids. DNA of the CDR3: TGTGCCAGCAGCAGATTGTTGGCTCTCTCCTACGAGCAGTACTTC. Encoded protein: CASSRLLALSYEQYF.

This clonotype was detected only a few times. The V call is TRBV27, the J call TRBJ2-1; 9 nucleotides line up with TRBD2. This CDR3 has 16 residues. With 0 bases clipped from V and 10 bases from J, the junction kept 10 bases outside the gene matches. Germline V gene lookup returns CDR1 MNHEY and CDR2 SMNVEV (reference sequence). The CDR3 region has the DNA TGTGCCAGCAGTTTATCGGGCGGGGGGGCGGTTGGCGAGCAGTTCTTC. Translation: CASSLSGGGAVGEQFF.

The sample holds a few counts of this clonotype. The V gene is TRBV2, the J gene TRBJ1-1; D might be TRBD1 (5 bases). The CDR3 has 13 residues. Per the germline V gene, CDR1 is SNHLY and CDR2 is FYNNEI. The ends were cut back, 8 bases at V and 1 base at J, with 11 bases in the middle. The DNA of the CDR3 is TGTGCCAGCGAATTGGGGCGGAACACTGAAGCTTTCTTT. Translated, it gives CASELGRNTEAFF.

The table lists this clonotype with a count of one. V gene TRBV29-1 combines with J gene TRBJ1-1; perhaps TRBD1 as D (5 bases). From germline, CDR1 is SQVTM and CDR2 ANQGSEA. Trimming shortened V by 7 bases and J by 7 bases, and 13 bases separated the two germline ends. CDR3 length: 11 residues. The DNA for the CDR3 is TGCAGCGGGGGGGGATACGGTGAAGCTTTCTTT. Protein sequence: CSGGGYGEAFF.

The rearrangement joins TRBV2 to TRBJ1-2; D call uncertain. The CDR3 runs to 15 residues. Germline V gene data show CDR1 as SNHLY and CDR2 as FYNNEI. V dropped 4 bases and J dropped 2 bases, with 14 bases sitting between them. CDR3 protein: CASSGEVHSNYGYTF. The CDR3 bases are TGTGCCAGCAGTGGGGAGGTACACTCCAACTATGGCTACACCTTC.

This chain connects TRBV6-2 or TRBV6-3 to TRBJ2-1, with TRBD2 identical over 7 bases. This CDR3 is built from 16 residues. The germline V gene has CDR1 MNHEY and CDR2 SVGEGT. Germline trimming cut 1 base from V and 2 bases from J; bases unmatched to any gene: 5. For the CDR3, the DNA is TGTGCCAGCAGTTACTTGGATCGGGGGGCCTACAATGAGCAGTTCTTC. Translation: CASSYLDRGAYNEQFF.

This clonotype was detected only a few times. The genes are TRBV7-8 and TRBJ1-1; D not resolved. V was clipped by 2 bases and J by 12 bases, with 13 bases between them. This CDR3 region has 12 residues. Germline CDR1 SGHVS, CDR2 FQNEAQ. CDR3 nucleotide sequence: TGTGCCAGCAGCTTATTGGGGAGGGAAACTTTCTTT. Protein: CASSLLGRETFF.

V usage is TRBV7-6 and J usage is TRBJ1-1; a weak D match, TRBD1 (5 bases). CDR3 size: 15 residues. Germline-derived CDR1 and CDR2 are SGHVS and FNYEAQ. V lost 6 bases and J 0 bases, leaving 14 bases between the germline ends. The DNA of the CDR3 is TGTGCCAGCAGGCTAGGGGCGGGACTGAACACTGAAGCTTTCTTT. This sequence encodes CASRLGAGLNTEAFF.

This rearrangement joins TRBV18 to TRBJ2-6; 12 bases match TRBD1. This CDR3 is built from 18 residues. The J segment lost 1 base and the V segment lost 3 bases, leaving 4 bases of the junction unmatched. The germline V gene encodes CDR1 KGHSH and CDR2 LQKENI. The CDR3 spells CASSPAGQGASGANVLTF. DNA for the CDR3: TGTGCCAGCTCACCGGCGGGACAGGGGGCTTCTGGGGCCAACGTCCTGACTTTC.

CDR3 region: CASSIEVGATYEQYF. CDR3 in DNA: TGTGCCAGTAGTATTGAGGTGGGGGCTACCTACGAGCAGTACTTC. The chain has TRBV19 and TRBJ2-7; perhaps TRBD1 as D (6 bases). The germline V gene has CDR1 LNHDA and CDR2 SQIVND (reference sequence). The germline V and J ends were trimmed by 3 bases and 2 bases, with 14 bases remaining between them. The length of the CDR3 is 15 residues.

Comment on this clonotype: The germline gene is not matched at one end of the junction; a read error may be the cause. V is TRBV4-1 and J is TRBJ2-1; unclear D gene. CDR3 length equals 13 residues. Germline V CDR1 and CDR2: MGHRA, YSYEKL. The CDR3 nucleotides are TGCGCCAGCGGCCAAGATCCCTACAATGAGCGGTTCTTC. Translation: CASGQDPYNERFF.

This clonotype was detected ten times or more. The chain joins TRBV10-3 to TRBJ1-2; no clear D. The V end lost 5 bases, the J end lost 2 bases, and 12 bases lay between the germline ends. Germline V CDR1 and CDR2: ENHRY, SYGVKD. The CDR3 runs 14 residues. DNA for the CDR3: TGTGCCATCAGTTCGATTGCCTCAAACTATGGCTACACCTTC. Translating it yields CAISSIASNYGYTF.

V is TRBV9 and J is TRBJ2-1; D is uncertain. The J call is uncertain, as TRBJ2-7 better fits the DNA end. Germline CDR1 SGDLS, CDR2 YYNGEE. CDR3 length: 15 residues. The DNA for the CDR3 is TGTGCCAGCAGCGACGGAGTTTACTCCTACAATGAGCAGTACTTC. Protein: CASSDGVYSYNEQYF.

This sequence joins TRBV20-1 and TRBJ2-5, with D perhaps given as TRBD1 or TRBD2 (6 bases each). The tail of the sequence fits TRBJ2-7 better, so the J call may be wrong. Germline V gives CDR1 DFQATT, CDR2 SNEGSKA (reference sequence). This CDR3 is built from 14 residues. The CDR3 DNA is TGCAGTGCCTCAAAGAGGGACGGGGGCGCCGAGCAGTACTTC. Encoded protein: CSASKRDGGAEQYF.

About this clonotype: Just one base apart from a much larger clone, this may be a read error. The gene calls are TRBV10-3 and TRBJ1-2; D call uncertain. The CDR3 covers 13 residues. Germline V gene sequence: CDR1 ENHRY, CDR2 SYGVKD. In DNA, the CDR3 is TGTGCCATCAAGGGTGTTGGATACTATAGCTACACCTTC. This gives the protein CAIKGVGYYSYTF.

This clonotype turned up a few times. The gene calls are TRBV28 and TRBJ2-3; 8 bases line up with TRBD1. CDR1 MDHEN and CDR2 SYDVKM come from the germline V gene. The CDR3 consists of 15 residues. V lost 4 bases to trimming and J lost 2 bases; unmatched junction nucleotides: 5. CDR3 nucleotide sequence: TGTGCCAGCAGTTCCGGACAGGGAAACACAGATACGCAGTATTTT. This codes for CASSSGQGNTDTQYF. Looking up the rest from reference TRBV28 and TRBJ2-3 gives the full variable domain: DVKVTQSSRYLVKRTGEKVFLECVQDMDHENMFWYRQDPGLGLRLIYFSYDVKMKEKGDIPEGYSVSREKKERFSLILESASTNQTSMYLCASSSGQGNTDTQYFGPGTRLTVL.